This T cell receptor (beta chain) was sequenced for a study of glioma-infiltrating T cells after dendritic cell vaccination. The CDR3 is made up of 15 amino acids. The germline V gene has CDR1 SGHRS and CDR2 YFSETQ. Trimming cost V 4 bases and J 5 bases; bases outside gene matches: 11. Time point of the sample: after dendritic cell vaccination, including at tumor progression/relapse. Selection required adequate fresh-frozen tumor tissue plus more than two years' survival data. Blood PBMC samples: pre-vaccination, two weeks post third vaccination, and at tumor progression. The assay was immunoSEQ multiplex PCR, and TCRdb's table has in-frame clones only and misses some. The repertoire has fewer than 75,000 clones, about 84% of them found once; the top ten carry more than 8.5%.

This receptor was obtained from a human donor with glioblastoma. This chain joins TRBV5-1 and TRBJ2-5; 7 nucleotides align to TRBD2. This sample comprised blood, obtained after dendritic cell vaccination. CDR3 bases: TGCGCCAGCAGCACCGAACTTGGGGGAGGGGAGACCCAGTACTTC. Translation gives CASSTELGGGETQYF.